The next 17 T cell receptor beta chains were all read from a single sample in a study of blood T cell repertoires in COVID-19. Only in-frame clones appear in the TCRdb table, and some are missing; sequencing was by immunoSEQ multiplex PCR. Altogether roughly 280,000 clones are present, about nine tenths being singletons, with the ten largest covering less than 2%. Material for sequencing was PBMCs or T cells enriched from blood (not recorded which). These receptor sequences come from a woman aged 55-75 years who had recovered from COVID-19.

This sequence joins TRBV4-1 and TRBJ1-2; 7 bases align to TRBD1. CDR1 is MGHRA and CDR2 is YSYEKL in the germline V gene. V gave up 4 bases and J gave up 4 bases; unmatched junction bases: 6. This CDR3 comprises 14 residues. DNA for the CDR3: TGCGCCAGCAGCCCCCAGACAGGGACCTATGGCTACACCTTC. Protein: CASSPQTGTYGYTF.

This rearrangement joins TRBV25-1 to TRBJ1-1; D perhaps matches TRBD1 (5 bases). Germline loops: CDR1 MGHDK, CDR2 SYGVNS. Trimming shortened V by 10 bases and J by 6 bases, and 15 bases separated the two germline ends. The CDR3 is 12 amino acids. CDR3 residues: CATRSSGAEAFF. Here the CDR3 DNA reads TGTGCCACTCGGTCGTCGGGGGCTGAAGCTTTCTTT.

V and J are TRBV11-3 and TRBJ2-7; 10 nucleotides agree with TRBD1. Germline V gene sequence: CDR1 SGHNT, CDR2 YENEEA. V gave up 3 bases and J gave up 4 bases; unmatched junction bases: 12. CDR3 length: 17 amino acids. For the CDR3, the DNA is TGTGCCAGCAGCTTGGGGGGGACAGGGGCGATCAGTTACGAGCAGTACTTC. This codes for CASSLGGTGAISYEQYF.

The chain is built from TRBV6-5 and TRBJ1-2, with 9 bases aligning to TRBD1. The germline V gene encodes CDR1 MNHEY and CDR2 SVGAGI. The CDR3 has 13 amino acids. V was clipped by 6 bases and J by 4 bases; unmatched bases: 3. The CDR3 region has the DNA TGTGCCAGCAGCTGGGACAGGGCCTATGGCTACACCTTC. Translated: CASSWDRAYGYTF.

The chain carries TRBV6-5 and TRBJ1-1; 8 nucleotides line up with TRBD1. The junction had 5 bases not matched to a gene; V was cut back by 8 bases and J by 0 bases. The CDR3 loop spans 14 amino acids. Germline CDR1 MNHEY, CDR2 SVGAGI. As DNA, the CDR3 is TGTGCCAGCGTAGTGGACAGGGTGAACACTGAAGCTTTCTTT. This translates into CASVVDRVNTEAFF.

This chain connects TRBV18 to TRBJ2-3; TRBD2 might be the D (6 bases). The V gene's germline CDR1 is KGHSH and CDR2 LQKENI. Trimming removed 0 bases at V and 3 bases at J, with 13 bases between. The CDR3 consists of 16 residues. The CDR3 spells CASSPPAAGGTDTQYF. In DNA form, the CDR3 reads TGTGCCAGCTCACCACCGGCAGCCGGGGGTACAGATACGCAGTATTTT.

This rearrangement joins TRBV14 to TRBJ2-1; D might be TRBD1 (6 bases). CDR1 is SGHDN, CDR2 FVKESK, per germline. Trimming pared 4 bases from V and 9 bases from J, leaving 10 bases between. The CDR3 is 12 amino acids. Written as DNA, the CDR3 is TGTGCCAGCAGCCTTACAGGGACTGAGCAGTTCTTC. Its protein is CASSLTGTEQFF.

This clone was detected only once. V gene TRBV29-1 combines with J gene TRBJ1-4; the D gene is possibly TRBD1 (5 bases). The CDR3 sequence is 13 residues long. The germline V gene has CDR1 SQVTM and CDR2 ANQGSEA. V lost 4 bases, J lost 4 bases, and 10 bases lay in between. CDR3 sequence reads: CSVGWQGNEKLFF. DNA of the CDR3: TGCAGCGTTGGTTGGCAGGGTAATGAAAAACTGTTTTTT.

This CDR3 reads CASSGVGTTGANVLTF. The CDR3, as DNA: TGTGCCAGTAGCGGTGTGGGGACAACCGGGGCCAACGTCCTGACTTTC. The chain combines TRBV19 with TRBJ2-6, with D possibly TRBD1 on 6 matching bases. This CDR3 region has 16 residues. Germline V gene data show CDR1 as LNHDA and CDR2 as SQIVND (reference sequence). With 6 bases removed from V and 4 bases from J, the gap between germline ends came to 16 bases.

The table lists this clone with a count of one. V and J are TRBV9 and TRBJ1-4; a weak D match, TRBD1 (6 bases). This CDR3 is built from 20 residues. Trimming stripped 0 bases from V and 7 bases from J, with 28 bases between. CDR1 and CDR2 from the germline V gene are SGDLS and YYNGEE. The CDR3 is CASSVGRFSGRGAKAEKLFF. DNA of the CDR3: TGTGCCAGCAGCGTAGGTCGGTTTTCCGGACGGGGGGCTAAAGCTGAAAAACTGTTTTTT. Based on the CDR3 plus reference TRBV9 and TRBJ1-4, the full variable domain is DSGVTQTPKHLITATGQRVTLRCSPRSGDLSVYWYQQSLDQGLQFLIQYYNGEERAKGNILERFSAQQFPDLHSELNLSSLELGDSALYFCASSVGRFSGRGAKAEKLFFGSGTQLSVL.

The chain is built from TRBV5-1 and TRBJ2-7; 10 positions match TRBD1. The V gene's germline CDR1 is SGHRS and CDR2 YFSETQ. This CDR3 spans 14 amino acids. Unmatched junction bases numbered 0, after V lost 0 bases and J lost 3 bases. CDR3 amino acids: CASSLGDRGYEQYF. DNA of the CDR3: TGCGCCAGCAGCTTGGGGGACAGGGGCTACGAGCAGTACTTC.

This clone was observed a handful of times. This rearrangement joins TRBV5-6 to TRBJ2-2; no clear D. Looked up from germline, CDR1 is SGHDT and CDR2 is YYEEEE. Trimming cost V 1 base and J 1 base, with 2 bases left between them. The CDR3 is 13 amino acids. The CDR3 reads CASSLQNTGELFF. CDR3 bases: TGTGCCAGCAGCTTGCAGAACACCGGGGAGCTGTTTTTT.

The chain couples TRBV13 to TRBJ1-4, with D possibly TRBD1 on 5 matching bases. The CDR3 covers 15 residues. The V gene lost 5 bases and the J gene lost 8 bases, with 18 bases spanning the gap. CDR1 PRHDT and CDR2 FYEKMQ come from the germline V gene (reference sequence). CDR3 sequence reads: CASSAGQGTREKLFF. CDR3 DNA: TGTGCCAGCAGCGCTGGGCAGGGAACCAGGGAAAAACTGTTTTTT.

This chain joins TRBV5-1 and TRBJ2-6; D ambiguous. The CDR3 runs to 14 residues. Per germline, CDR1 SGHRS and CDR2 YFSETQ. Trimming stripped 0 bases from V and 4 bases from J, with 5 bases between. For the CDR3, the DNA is TGCGCCAGCAGCTTGGCTCCGGGGGCCAACGTCCTGACTTTC. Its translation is CASSLAPGANVLTF.

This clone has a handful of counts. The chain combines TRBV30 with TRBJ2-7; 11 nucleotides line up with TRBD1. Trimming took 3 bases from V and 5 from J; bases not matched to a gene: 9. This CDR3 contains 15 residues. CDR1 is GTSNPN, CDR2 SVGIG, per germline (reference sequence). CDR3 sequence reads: CAWSPRDRGYNEQYF. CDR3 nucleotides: TGTGCCTGGAGCCCTCGGGACAGGGGGTACAACGAGCAGTACTTC.

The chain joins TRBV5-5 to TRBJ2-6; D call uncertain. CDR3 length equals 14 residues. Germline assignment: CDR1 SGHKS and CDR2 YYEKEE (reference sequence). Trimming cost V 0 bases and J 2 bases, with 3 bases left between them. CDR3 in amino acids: CASSLAAGANVLTF. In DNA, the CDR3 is TGTGCCAGCAGCTTGGCGGCTGGGGCCAACGTCCTGACTTTC.

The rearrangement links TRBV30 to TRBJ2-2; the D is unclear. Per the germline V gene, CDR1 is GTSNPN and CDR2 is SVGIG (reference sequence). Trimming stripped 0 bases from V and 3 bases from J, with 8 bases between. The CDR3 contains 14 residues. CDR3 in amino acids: CAWSVLFYTGELFF. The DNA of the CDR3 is TGTGCCTGGAGTGTACTGTTTTACACCGGGGAGCTGTTTTTT.